This T cell receptor beta chain was recovered during a study of OX40 agonist ivuxolimab in advanced cancers. Using immunoSEQ multiplex PCR, the repertoire was profiled, and TCRdb retains in-frame clones only, with some absent. The sample yields about 54,000 clones, about 81% seen once. This receptor was taken from an adult with an advanced solid tumor such as melanoma, head and neck, liver or kidney cancer. This material consisted of CD4+ or CD8+ T cells sorted from blood, taken in a trial of the OX40 agonist ivuxolimab.

The CDR3 DNA reads TGTGCCACCGAGACTAGCGGGGGGGCCCGGACCCAGTACTTC. Translating gives CATETSGGARTQYF. V gene TRBV10-3 combines with J gene TRBJ2-5, with 14 bases lining up with TRBD2. The CDR3 has 14 residues. Germline CDR1 ENHRY, CDR2 SYGVKD. V was pared by 10 bases and J by 7 bases, with 8 bases of the junction left unmatched.